This passage covers 27 T cell receptor beta chains from one sample sequenced in a study of monozygotic twins with inflammatory bowel disease. TCRdb processed the 5' RACE reads again and assigns one entry to each CDR3 protein, with no DNA. This sample's table reports about 380,000 distinct CDR3 sequences. The material sequenced was blood. These receptors were collected from a human donor with ulcerative colitis or Crohn's disease, or a healthy co-twin of an affected twin (not recorded which).

This chain connects TRBV12-3 or TRBV12-4 to TRBJ1-6. This CDR3 contains 16 residues. CDR3 sequence reads: CASNSGPQGPNSPLHF.

The chain joins TRBV5-1 to TRBJ2-7; TCRdb returns TRBD2, unconfirmable since there is no DNA. Germline V lookup: CDR1 SGHRS, CDR2 YFSETQ. The CDR3 covers 14 residues. This chain's CDR3 is CASSLDGRAWEQYF.

The V and J genes are TRBV19 and TRBJ2-1; TCRdb reports TRBD1, a call that lacks DNA to check it against. Germline CDR1 LNHDA, CDR2 SQIVND (reference sequence). This CDR3 has 16 amino acids. The CDR3 loop reads CASSVDRGSSYNEQFF.

The chain employs TRBV7-8 and TRBJ1-2; no DNA is available, so the TRBD1 call from TCRdb remains unchecked. CDR1 is SGHVS and CDR2 is FQNEAQ in the germline V gene. This CDR3 comprises 13 residues. CDR3 amino acids: CASSPQGAYGYTF.

The J gene is TRBJ2-7, the V gene TRBV6-2 or TRBV6-3; TCRdb's D call, TRBD1, is unchecked because there is no DNA. The CDR3 spans 15 residues. Per germline, CDR1 MNHEY and CDR2 SVGEGT. CDR3 amino acids: CASSYPPGWIYEQYF.

The chain employs TRBV5-1 and TRBJ1-5; TCRdb's D call of TRBD1 is untestable without DNA. Per germline, CDR1 SGHRS and CDR2 YFSETQ. The CDR3 is 14 residues long. CDR3 in amino acids: CASSQTGTDQPQHF. Using reference TRBV5-1 and TRBJ1-5 for the parts outside the CDR3, the full variable domain is KAGVTQTPRYLIKTRGQQVTLSCSPISGHRSVSWYQQTPGQGLQFLFEYFSETQRNKGNFPGRFSGRQFSNSRSEMNVSTLELGDSALYLCASSQTGTDQPQHFGDGTRLSIL.

The chain has TRBV4-2 and TRBJ2-7; TCRdb indicates TRBD1, and absent DNA this call remains unverified. CDR3 length: 15 amino acids. CDR1 is LGHNA, CDR2 YNFKEQ, per germline. The CDR3 reads CASSQDTGGAYEQYF.

V and J are TRBV30 and TRBJ2-3; TCRdb selects TRBD2, and the lack of DNA leaves this call unchecked. The CDR3 is 14 amino acids. The germline V gene encodes CDR1 GTSNPN and CDR2 SVGIG (reference sequence). This CDR3 is CAWNLGGRTDTQYF.

Here the CDR3 reads CASSLDPGGNQPQHF. The chain links TRBV5-1 to TRBJ1-5; TCRdb selects TRBD1, and the lack of DNA leaves this call unchecked. The CDR3 sequence is 15 residues long. Looked up from germline, CDR1 is SGHRS and CDR2 is YFSETQ.

The rearrangement links TRBV20-1 to TRBJ1-2. The CDR3 totals 13 residues. Germline-derived CDR1 and CDR2 are DFQATT and SNEGSKA (reference sequence). CDR3: CSAREVRSYGYTF.

The rearrangement uses TRBV7-8 and TRBJ2-5. Germline V CDR1 and CDR2: SGHVS, FQNEAQ. The CDR3 is 13 amino acids. The CDR3 loop is CASSLIIQETQYF.

The genes are TRBV3-1 and TRBJ2-1; the D call from TCRdb, TRBD1, cannot be confirmed without DNA. Germline V gene lookup returns CDR1 LGHDT and CDR2 YNNKEL (reference sequence). The CDR3 contains 15 residues. The CDR3 is CASRDPGQGYNEQFF.

The chain links TRBV24-1 to TRBJ2-1; TCRdb's D gene call, TRBD1, goes unchecked for lack of DNA. CDR3 length: 13 amino acids. Germline V gene sequence: CDR1 KGHDR, CDR2 SFDVKD. CDR3: CATSDLSGYEQFF.

V and J are TRBV7-6 and TRBJ2-7; TCRdb reports TRBD1, a call that lacks DNA to check it against. The germline gives CDR1 SGHVS, CDR2 FNYEAQ. This CDR3 is 11 amino acids long. CDR3 loop: CASSSGSERYF.

V gene TRBV6-2 or TRBV6-3 combines with J gene TRBJ1-2. Per germline, CDR1 MNHEY and CDR2 SVGEGT. The CDR3 runs 12 residues. The CDR3 is CASSYPAFGYTF.

The chain carries TRBV4-1 and TRBJ2-7; absent DNA, TCRdb's TRBD2 call cannot be checked. From germline, CDR1 is MGHRA and CDR2 YSYEKL. The CDR3 is made up of 17 amino acids. CDR3 residues: CASSQVAGGFSSYEQYF.

The chain is built from TRBV27 and TRBJ1-5. The CDR3 has 14 amino acids. Germline V gives CDR1 MNHEY, CDR2 SMNVEV (reference sequence). The CDR3 sequence: CASSLGISNQPQHF.

The chain recombines TRBV7-9 with TRBJ1-5; there is no DNA to check the TCRdb D call of TRBD1. Germline V gives CDR1 SEHNR, CDR2 FQNEAQ (reference sequence). The CDR3 spans 16 residues. This CDR3 reads CASSLDTPRAGQPQHF.

The CDR3 region is CASSQRAVGAGLNTGELFF. This rearrangement joins TRBV3-1 to TRBJ2-2; checking the TCRdb D call of TRBD1 is not possible without DNA. There are 19 residues in the CDR3. The germline V gene encodes CDR1 LGHDT and CDR2 YNNKEL (reference sequence).

CDR3 sequence: CASSLREGDWGQFF. The chain carries TRBV28 and TRBJ2-1; TCRdb returns TRBD1, unconfirmable since there is no DNA. The CDR3 is 14 residues long. CDR1 and CDR2 from the germline V gene are MDHEN and SYDVKM.

The chain carries TRBV12-3 or TRBV12-4 and TRBJ2-3; no DNA is available, so the TRBD2 call from TCRdb remains unchecked. The CDR3 runs 16 residues. The CDR3 spells CASRKAGTSGVDTQYF.

V and J are TRBV5-1 and TRBJ1-1; the D call from TCRdb, TRBD1, cannot be confirmed without DNA. The CDR3 consists of 17 residues. Germline assignment: CDR1 SGHRS and CDR2 YFSETQ. CDR3 protein: CASSFAGGIRMNTEAFF.

The rearrangement links TRBV5-1 to TRBJ2-1; checking the TCRdb D call of TRBD1 is not possible without DNA. CDR1 and CDR2 (germline): SGHRS, YFSETQ. The length of the CDR3 is 14 residues. CDR3 region: CATHTGTGINEQFF.

The CDR3 sequence is CSATEGGRMNTEAFF. V is TRBV20-1 and J is TRBJ1-1; TCRdb names TRBD1, which stays unverified in the absence of DNA. This CDR3 region has 15 residues. Per germline, CDR1 DFQATT and CDR2 SNEGSKA (reference sequence).

This chain uses TRBV11-2 with TRBJ1-3; no DNA is available, so the TRBD1 call from TCRdb remains unchecked. CDR1 and CDR2 from the germline V gene are SGHAT and FQNNGV. The CDR3 is 18 amino acids. Here the CDR3 reads CASSLTPGQGAEGNTIYF.

This chain uses TRBV3-1 with TRBJ1-2; checking the TCRdb D call of TRBD1 is not possible without DNA. Germline V gene lookup returns CDR1 LGHDT and CDR2 YNNKEL (reference sequence). The CDR3 totals 17 residues. The CDR3: CASSHRPGDRVTYGYTF.

V is TRBV5-1 and J is TRBJ2-7; TCRdb indicates TRBD1, and absent DNA this call remains unverified. The CDR3 totals 13 residues. The germline CDR1 and CDR2 sequences are SGHRS and YFSETQ. The chain's CDR3 is CASRGQGGYEQYF.